These 28 T cell receptor beta chains were sequenced from one sample in a study of identical twins. TCRdb reprocessed the 5' RACE reads via MiXCR and lists one record per CDR3 protein. The repertoire holds 500,000 to 600,000 distinct CDR3 sequences, 22% seen once, with about 0.99% in the top ten. The sample was also linked to a second study, of T cells expressing NK-cell markers.

The sample comprised CD4+ T cells sorted from blood. The receptors shown here come from a woman between 18 and 30 years old in good health.

The CDR3 protein is CASSFRLAGAANTGELFF. The CDR3 region has the DNA TGTGCCAGCAGCTTTAGGCTTGCGGGTGCCGCGAACACCGGGGAGCTGTTTTTT. J is TRBJ2-2 and V is TRBV11-1; a weak D match, TRBD2 (5 bases). From germline, CDR1 is SGHAT and CDR2 FQDESV (reference sequence). V was shortened by 3 bases and J by 0 bases, with 17 bases between the two germline ends. The CDR3 has 18 residues.

The chain has TRBV7-9 and TRBJ2-7; 9 bases line up with TRBD2. V lost 5 bases, J lost 3 bases, and 8 bases stayed unmatched. Germline CDR1 SEHNR, CDR2 FQNEAQ (reference sequence). This CDR3 is 15 amino acids long. The CDR3: CASSRFGSGSYEQYF. The CDR3 DNA reads as TGTGCCAGCAGCAGATTCGGTAGCGGGAGCTACGAGCAGTACTTC.

The chain is built from TRBV10-3 and TRBJ2-3; the match to TRBD1 covers 7 bases. CDR1 and CDR2 from the germline V gene are ENHRY and SYGVKD. This CDR3 has 14 residues. Trimming at V came to 10 bases and at J to 1 base, leaving 8 bases not matched to a gene. The CDR3 bases are TGTGCCACCTCTTTAGGGGGCGGCACAGATACGCAGTATTTT. Translation: CATSLGGGTDTQYF.

The chain recombines TRBV6-2 or TRBV6-3 with TRBJ2-1; 8 bases are a match to TRBD1. Germline lookup yields CDR1 MNHEY and CDR2 SVGEGT. This CDR3 is built from 13 residues. The V and J ends lost 6 bases and 7 bases, in that order; junction bases with no gene match: 5. CDR3 coding DNA: TGTGCCAGCAGGGACAGGGTGAGGAATGAGCAGTTCTTC. Protein: CASRDRVRNEQFF.

The chain combines TRBV7-9 with TRBJ1-2; D is uncertain. Trimming stripped 2 bases from V and 5 bases from J, with 9 bases between. The CDR3 has 13 residues. Germline CDR1 and CDR2: SEHNR and FQNEAQ (reference sequence). The CDR3 loop is CASSLISRYGYTF. The DNA of the CDR3 is TGTGCCAGCAGCTTAATTTCCCGTTATGGCTACACCTTC. Full variable domain (remainder filled in from reference TRBV7-9 and TRBJ1-2): DTGVSQNPRHKITKRGQNVTFRCDPISEHNRLYWYRQTLGQGPEFLTYFQNEAQLEKSRLLSDRFSAERPKGSFSTLEIQRTEQGDSAMYLCASSLISRYGYTFGSGTRLTVV.

The sample holds a few counts of this clonotype. V usage is TRBV12-3 or TRBV12-4 and J usage is TRBJ1-1; 8 bases map to TRBD1. The CDR3 is made up of 15 amino acids. The V segment lost 1 base and the J segment 4 bases; nucleotides outside the gene matches: 5. CDR3 in DNA: TGTGCCAGCAGTTTAGGTACAGGGGGAGGCACTGAAGCTTTCTTT. Translation gives CASSLGTGGGTEAFF.

The V call is TRBV5-1, the J call TRBJ1-1, with TRBD1 identical over 7 bases. V shed 0 bases and J 3 bases; nucleotides not matched to a gene: 8. This CDR3 contains 16 residues. CDR1 is SGHRS, CDR2 YFSETQ, per germline. CDR3 amino acids: CASSLAQGGSYTEAFF. The DNA for the CDR3 is TGCGCCAGCAGCTTGGCCCAGGGGGGTAGTTACACTGAAGCTTTCTTT.

This clonotype was counted many times. The rearrangement joins TRBV12-3 or TRBV12-4 to TRBJ2-5, with 7 bases fitting TRBD2. Unmatched junction bases numbered 10, after V lost 8 bases and J lost 4 bases. This CDR3 region has 14 residues. CDR3 sequence: CASGLVGGGETQYF. The CDR3 coding sequence is TGTGCCAGCGGCTTAGTTGGGGGGGGAGAGACCCAGTACTTC.

CDR3 DNA: TGTGCCAGCAGTGAAAGCCGAACAGGGGACCCCTACGAGCAGTACTTC. The encoded protein is CASSESRTGDPYEQYF. The rearrangement joins TRBV25-1 to TRBJ2-7; 7 nucleotides match TRBD1. The CDR3 loop spans 16 amino acids. The germline V gene has CDR1 MGHDK and CDR2 SYGVNS. V dropped 2 bases and J dropped 2; count of bases not matched to a gene: 9.

This clonotype has a handful of counts. J is TRBJ2-1 and V is TRBV5-1, with 7 bases lining up with TRBD2. V shed 4 bases and J 6 bases; nucleotides not matched to a gene: 7. Germline V CDR1 and CDR2: SGHRS, YFSETQ. The CDR3 covers 14 residues. The CDR3 sequence: CASSLGLGANEQFF. The CDR3 region has the DNA TGCGCCAGCAGCCTTGGACTAGGGGCCAATGAGCAGTTCTTC.

This clonotype was counted at least ten times. The chain joins TRBV29-1 to TRBJ2-7, with D unclear. V was trimmed by 4 bases and J by 3 bases, leaving 10 bases between them. CDR3 length: 12 residues. CDR1 and CDR2 from the germline V gene are SQVTM and ANQGSEA. CDR3 sequence reads: CSVVNYLYEQYF. The DNA for the CDR3 is TGCAGCGTTGTGAACTACCTCTACGAGCAGTACTTC.

This CDR3 is CASSPRTSGRHTDTQYF. The DNA for the CDR3 is TGTGCCAGCAGCCCCCGGACTAGCGGGAGGCATACAGATACGCAGTATTTT. The chain has TRBV7-6 and TRBJ2-3, with TRBD2 matching over 14 bases. Trimming removed 5 bases from V and 3 bases from J; junction bases left unmatched: 7. CDR1 is SGHVS and CDR2 is FNYEAQ in the germline V gene. The CDR3 runs 17 residues. The whole variable domain, filled in from reference TRBV7-6 and TRBJ2-3, reads GAGVSQSPRYKVTKRGQDVALRCDPISGHVSLYWYRQALGQGPEFLTYFNYEAQQDKSGLPNDRFSAERPEGSISTLTIQRTEQRDSAMYRCASSPRTSGRHTDTQYFGPGTRLTVL.

This clonotype occurred a few times. The genes are TRBV5-1 and TRBJ1-1; tentative D call: TRBD1 (6 bases). The germline V and J ends were trimmed by 2 bases and 11 bases, with 13 bases remaining between them. Per germline, CDR1 SGHRS and CDR2 YFSETQ. The CDR3 is 12 amino acids. The CDR3 region is CASSFMGDTAFF. CDR3 bases: TGCGCCAGCAGCTTTATGGGGGACACCGCTTTCTTT.

This clonotype occurred once. J is TRBJ2-2 and V is TRBV7-2; D not certain. Germline loops: CDR1 SGHTA, CDR2 FQGNSA. The V end lost 3 bases, the J end lost 4 bases, and 9 bases lay between the germline ends. The CDR3 is made up of 14 amino acids. For the CDR3, the DNA is TGTGCCAGCAGCTTCTTTGGAGCCACCGGGGAGCTGTTTTTT. Translation: CASSFFGATGELFF.

This clonotype showed up just a few times. The rearrangement uses TRBV4-2 and TRBJ2-7, with D tentatively TRBD1 (6 bases). This CDR3 comprises 15 residues. Germline CDR1 LGHNA, CDR2 YNFKEQ. V was cut by 5 bases and J by 2 bases, with 16 bases left in between. In nucleotides, the CDR3 is TGTGCCAGCAGCGCGGACAGCAACGGACCCTACGAGCAGTACTTC. Translating it yields CASSADSNGPYEQYF.

In this sample, this clonotype turned up a few times. The chain links TRBV29-1 to TRBJ1-2, with TRBD1 matching over 9 bases. This CDR3 region has 14 residues. The V segment lost 4 bases and the J segment 2 bases; nucleotides outside the gene matches: 5. CDR1 and CDR2 from the germline V gene are SQVTM and ANQGSEA. The CDR3 loop reads CSVVGGTGNYGYTF. Here the CDR3 DNA reads TGCAGCGTTGTGGGTGGGACAGGGAACTATGGCTACACCTTC.

This clonotype was observed at least ten times. The rearrangement links TRBV27 to TRBJ2-7, with TRBD2 identical over 7 bases. This CDR3 comprises 13 residues. With V trimmed by 4 bases and J by 5 bases, 5 bases remained unmatched. Germline V gene data show CDR1 as MNHEY and CDR2 as SMNVEV (reference sequence). CDR3 region: CASSSTTSNEQYF. The CDR3 region has the DNA TGTGCCAGCAGTTCGACGACTAGCAACGAGCAGTACTTC.

This clonotype was recorded a few times. The chain couples TRBV27 to TRBJ2-6, with a weak D call TRBD2 (5 bases). CDR1 and CDR2 (germline): MNHEY, SMNVEV (reference sequence). V lost 5 bases and J lost 0, with 14 bases in between. The CDR3 runs 17 residues. CDR3: CASSLEGHPSGANVLTF. The CDR3 DNA sequence: TGTGCCAGCAGTCTAGAGGGTCATCCCTCTGGGGCCAACGTCCTGACTTTC.

This clonotype has more than one count but fewer than ten. This chain uses TRBV20-1 with TRBJ2-3, with 7 bases aligning to TRBD2. The CDR3 covers 15 residues. V lost 1 base and J lost 2; bases outside the gene matches: 6. Per germline, CDR1 DFQATT and CDR2 SNEGSKA (reference sequence). Here the CDR3 reads CSARAVRETTDTQYF. Here the CDR3 DNA reads TGCAGTGCTAGAGCAGTGCGGGAGACCACAGATACGCAGTATTTT.

This clonotype turned up a few times. The V call is TRBV2, the J call TRBJ1-1, with no clear D. V was pared by 4 bases and J by 4 bases, with 16 bases between. The CDR3 loop spans 15 amino acids. Germline CDR1 SNHLY, CDR2 FYNNEI. CDR3 nucleotide sequence: TGTGCCAGCAGTGCTGACGGATTGGAGGGCACTGAAGCTTTCTTT. Translation: CASSADGLEGTEAFF.

This clonotype was seen only a few times. The chain carries TRBV6-5 and TRBJ2-7; TRBD2 matches at 9 bases. Germline CDR1 MNHEY, CDR2 SVGAGI. V lost 2 bases, J lost 9 bases, and 8 bases stayed unmatched. The CDR3 consists of 14 residues. The CDR3 DNA sequence: TGTGCCAGCAGTTACGGAGTAGCGGGGGCGGTGCAGTACTTC. Translated, it gives CASSYGVAGAVQYF.

This clonotype appeared many times. The chain combines TRBV12-5 with TRBJ2-1; TRBD2 matches at 9 bases. V lost 3 bases and J lost 7; bases outside the gene matches: 10. The CDR3 sequence is 16 residues long. From germline, CDR1 is LGHNT and CDR2 FRNRAP. The CDR3 nucleotides are TGTGCTAGTGGTTTTCTCGGCGGGGGGGCTAGGAATGAGCAGTTCTTC. Its translation: CASGFLGGGARNEQFF.

This clonotype was seen only a few times. The CDR3 is CSVAGGEETQYF. In DNA, the CDR3 is TGCAGCGTTGCAGGCGGGGAAGAGACCCAGTACTTC. The V and J genes are TRBV29-1 and TRBJ2-5; a possible D gene is TRBD2 (6 bases). Trimming stripped 4 bases from V and 3 bases from J, with 9 bases between. The CDR3 sequence is 12 residues long. Germline V gene data show CDR1 as SQVTM and CDR2 as ANQGSEA.

This clonotype was detected only once. This chain uses TRBV2 with TRBJ2-2, with 8 bases fitting TRBD2. CDR1 and CDR2 from the germline V gene are SNHLY and FYNNEI. The CDR3 is made up of 14 amino acids. Trimming took 3 bases from V and 7 from J; bases not matched to a gene: 4. The CDR3 region has the DNA TGTGCCAGCAGTGACGGGAGGGGTATCGGGGAGCTGTTTTTT. It yields the protein CASSDGRGIGELFF. Filled out from reference TRBV2 and TRBJ2-2, the complete variable domain reads EPEVTQTPSHQVTQMGQEVILRCVPISNHLYFYWYRQILGQKVEFLVSFYNNEISEKSEIFDDQFSVERPDGSNFTLKIRSTKLEDSAMYFCASSDGRGIGELFFGEGSRLTVL.

This clonotype has more than one count but fewer than ten. The chain carries TRBV20-1 and TRBJ2-1; no firm D call. V was shortened by 6 bases and J by 8 bases, with 14 bases between the two germline ends. CDR3 length: 12 amino acids. Germline V lookup: CDR1 DFQATT, CDR2 SNEGSKA (reference sequence). CDR3 sequence reads: CSAARQAHEQFF. As DNA, the CDR3 is TGCAGTGCCGCCCGGCAGGCTCATGAGCAGTTCTTC.

This clonotype was recorded a few times. The chain employs TRBV5-1 and TRBJ2-1, with D possibly matching TRBD1 (7 bases). The V end lost 1 base, the J end lost 5 bases, and 13 bases lay between the germline ends. CDR3 size: 15 residues. Per germline, CDR1 SGHRS and CDR2 YFSETQ. The CDR3 nucleotides are TGCGCCAGCAGCTTGAGGCGGGACAGCAACAATGAGCAGTTCTTC. Its protein is CASSLRRDSNNEQFF.

This sequence joins TRBV9 and TRBJ2-2, with D tentatively TRBD1 or TRBD2 (5 bases each). CDR1 and CDR2 from the germline V gene are SGDLS and YYNGEE. Trimming left V 0 bases short and J 4 bases short, with 16 bases between. The CDR3 runs 17 residues. CDR3 sequence reads: CASSVVLGTVGTGELFF. CDR3 bases: TGTGCCAGCAGCGTAGTACTAGGGACCGTCGGCACCGGGGAGCTGTTTTTT. Full variable domain (remainder filled in from reference TRBV9 and TRBJ2-2): DSGVTQTPKHLITATGQRVTLRCSPRSGDLSVYWYQQSLDQGLQFLIQYYNGEERAKGNILERFSAQQFPDLHSELNLSSLELGDSALYFCASSVVLGTVGTGELFFGEGSRLTVL.

This clonotype was found a few times. This chain uses TRBV7-9 with TRBJ2-5, with TRBD1 as a possible D gene (6 bases). CDR1 is SEHNR, CDR2 FQNEAQ, per germline (reference sequence). The V and J ends lost 6 bases and 5 bases respectively, with 19 bases between them. This CDR3 comprises 15 residues. The CDR3 nucleotides are TGTGCCAGCAGAAAATACAGGGTGGGGAAGGAGACCCAGTACTTC. Amino acid sequence: CASRKYRVGKETQYF.